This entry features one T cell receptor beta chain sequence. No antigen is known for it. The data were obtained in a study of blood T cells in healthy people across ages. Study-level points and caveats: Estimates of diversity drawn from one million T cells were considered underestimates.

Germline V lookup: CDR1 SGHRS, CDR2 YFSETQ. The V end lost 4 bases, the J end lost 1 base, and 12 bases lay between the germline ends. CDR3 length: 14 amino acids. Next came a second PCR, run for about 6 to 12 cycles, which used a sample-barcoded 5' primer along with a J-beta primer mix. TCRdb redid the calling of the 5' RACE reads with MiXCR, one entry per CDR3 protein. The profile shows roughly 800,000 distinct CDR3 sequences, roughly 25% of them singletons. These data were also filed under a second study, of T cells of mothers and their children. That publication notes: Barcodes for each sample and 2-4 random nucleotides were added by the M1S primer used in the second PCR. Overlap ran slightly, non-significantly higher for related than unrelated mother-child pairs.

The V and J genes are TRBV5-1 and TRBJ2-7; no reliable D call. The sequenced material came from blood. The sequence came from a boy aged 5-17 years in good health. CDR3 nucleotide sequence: TGCGCCAGCAGCCATTCTGATACTTCCTACGAGCAGTACTTC. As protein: CASSHSDTSYEQYF.